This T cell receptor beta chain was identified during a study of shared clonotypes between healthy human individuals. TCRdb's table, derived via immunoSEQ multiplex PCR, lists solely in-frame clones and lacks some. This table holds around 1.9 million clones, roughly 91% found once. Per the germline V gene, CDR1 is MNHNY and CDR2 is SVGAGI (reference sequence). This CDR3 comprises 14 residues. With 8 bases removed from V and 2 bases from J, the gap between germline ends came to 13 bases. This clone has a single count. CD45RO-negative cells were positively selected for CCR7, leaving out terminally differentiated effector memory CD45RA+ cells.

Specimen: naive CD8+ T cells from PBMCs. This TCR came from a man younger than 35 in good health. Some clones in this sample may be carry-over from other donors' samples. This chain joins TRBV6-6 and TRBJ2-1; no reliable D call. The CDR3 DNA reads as TGTGCCAGCCGCGTCTCTCTAACCTACAATGAGCAGTTCTTC. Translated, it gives CASRVSLTYNEQFF.